Listed below are T cell receptor beta chains from one sample, sequenced in a study of identical twins. One entry per CDR3 protein results from TCRdb running MiXCR on the 5' RACE reads. The sample lists around 1.7 million distinct CDR3 sequences; about 31% were seen once. The specimen was cord blood. The receptors here all came from a newborn girl in good health. The CDR3 runs from the conserved cysteine through the conserved F or W. The D gene is left open where the match is weak. Clone size appears in some rows only: once, few, many, or a class for an expanded clone.

V gene: TRBV20-1
D gene: NA
CDR3 length: 14
clone size: NA
J gene: TRBJ2-3
CDR3 protein: CSAAGTASTDTQYF
CDR3 DNA: TGCAGTGCTGCCGGGACCGCTAGCACAGATACGCAGTATTTT

V gene: TRBV12-3/TRBV12-4
D gene: NA
CDR3 length: 16
clone size: NA
J gene: TRBJ1-5
CDR3 protein: CASSLAGGTSNQPQHF
CDR3 DNA: TGTGCCAGCAGTTTAGCCGGGGGGACTAGCAATCAGCCCCAGCATTTT

V gene: TRBV12-3/TRBV12-4
D gene: TRBD2
CDR3 length: 13
clone size: many
J gene: TRBJ2-1
CDR3 protein: CASWPSGDNEQFF
CDR3 DNA: TGTGCCAGCTGGCCTAGCGGGGACAATGAGCAGTTCTTC

V gene: TRBV19
D gene: TRBD1
CDR3 length: 13
clone size: few
J gene: TRBJ1-2
CDR3 protein: CASSILTGDGYTF
CDR3 DNA: TGTGCCAGTAGTATCCTGACAGGGGATGGCTACACCTTC

V gene: TRBV20-1
D gene: TRBD2
CDR3 length: 15
clone size: few
J gene: TRBJ2-3
CDR3 protein: CSATHSGALTDTQYF
CDR3 DNA: TGCAGTGCAACCCATAGCGGGGCCCTCACAGATACGCAGTATTTT

V gene: TRBV11-2
D gene: TRBD1
CDR3 length: 18
clone size: NA
J gene: TRBJ1-4
CDR3 protein: CASSGRTGPIATNEKLFF
CDR3 DNA: TGTGCCAGCAGCGGCCGGACAGGACCAATTGCAACTAATGAAAAACTGTTTTTT

V gene: TRBV7-9
D gene: TRBD1
CDR3 length: 16
clone size: few
J gene: TRBJ1-4
CDR3 protein: CASRGTRGPGDEKLFF
CDR3 DNA: TGTGCCAGCAGAGGAACTAGGGGGCCGGGGGATGAAAAACTGTTTTTT

V gene: TRBV7-9
D gene: NA
CDR3 length: 15
clone size: NA
J gene: TRBJ2-1
CDR3 protein: CASSLASHSYSEQFF
CDR3 DNA: TGTGCCAGCAGCTTAGCCTCCCACTCCTACAGTGAGCAGTTCTTC

V gene: TRBV20-1
D gene: TRBD2
CDR3 length: 14
clone size: NA
J gene: TRBJ2-1
CDR3 protein: CSARCGGADNEQFF
CDR3 DNA: TGCAGTGCTAGATGCGGGGGGGCGGACAATGAGCAGTTCTTC

V gene: TRBV27
D gene: NA
CDR3 length: 13
clone size: NA
J gene: TRBJ2-5
CDR3 protein: CASSFGLLETQYF
CDR3 DNA: TGTGCCAGCAGTTTTGGACTACTAGAGACCCAGTACTTC

V gene: TRBV4-2
D gene: NA
CDR3 length: 17
clone size: few
J gene: TRBJ2-3
CDR3 protein: CASSQVRGTLSTDTQYF
CDR3 DNA: TGTGCCAGCAGCCAAGTCCGGGGGACTCTTAGCACAGATACGCAGTATTTT

V gene: TRBV6-6
D gene: NA
CDR3 length: 15
clone size: NA
J gene: TRBJ2-5
CDR3 protein: CASRATQGLTREQYF
CDR3 DNA: TGTGCCAGCAGGGCCACACAGGGCCTAACTAGAGAGCAGTACTTC

V gene: TRBV28
D gene: NA
CDR3 length: 12
clone size: NA
J gene: TRBJ1-2
CDR3 protein: CASSFGAGGYTF
CDR3 DNA: TGTGCCAGCAGTTTCGGGGCAGGAGGCTACACCTTC

V gene: TRBV3-1
D gene: NA
CDR3 length: 12
clone size: few
J gene: TRBJ1-1
CDR3 protein: CASGVMNTEAFF
CDR3 DNA: TGTGCCAGCGGGGTGATGAACACTGAAGCTTTCTTT

V gene: TRBV20-1
D gene: NA
CDR3 length: 14
clone size: NA
J gene: TRBJ2-2
CDR3 protein: CSAKYRGGPGELFF
CDR3 DNA: TGCAGTGCTAAATACAGGGGAGGTCCCGGGGAGCTGTTTTTT

V gene: TRBV29-1
D gene: NA
CDR3 length: 13
clone size: NA
J gene: TRBJ1-2
CDR3 protein: CSVGGRGGYGYTF
CDR3 DNA: TGCAGCGTTGGAGGCAGGGGAGGCTATGGCTACACCTTC

V gene: TRBV4-2
D gene: NA
CDR3 length: 13
clone size: NA
J gene: TRBJ2-1
CDR3 protein: CASSQDPSETQFF
CDR3 DNA: TGTGCCAGCAGCCAAGACCCCTCAGAGACCCAGTTCTTC

V gene: TRBV7-2
D gene: TRBD2
CDR3 length: 14
clone size: NA
J gene: TRBJ2-7
CDR3 protein: CASSLGLAAYEKYF
CDR3 DNA: TGTGCCAGCAGCTTAGGACTAGCAGCCTACGAGAAGTACTTC

V gene: TRBV20-1
D gene: TRBD2
CDR3 length: 15
clone size: few
J gene: TRBJ2-5
CDR3 protein: CSARDRTSGQETQYF
CDR3 DNA: TGCAGTGCTAGAGACCGGACTAGCGGGCAAGAGACCCAGTACTTC

V gene: TRBV29-1
D gene: NA
CDR3 length: 13
clone size: many
J gene: TRBJ2-1
CDR3 protein: CSVGGEFYNEQFF
CDR3 DNA: TGCAGCGTTGGGGGGGAGTTTTACAATGAGCAGTTCTTC

V gene: TRBV20-1
D gene: TRBD2
CDR3 length: 14
clone size: few
J gene: TRBJ2-7
CDR3 protein: CSASQGSGAYEQYF
CDR3 DNA: TGCAGTGCTAGTCAAGGTAGCGGGGCCTACGAGCAGTACTTC

V gene: TRBV14
D gene: NA
CDR3 length: 17
clone size: NA
J gene: TRBJ2-1
CDR3 protein: CASSPRAVRPAINEQFF
CDR3 DNA: TGTGCCAGCAGCCCTAGGGCCGTACGGCCCGCCATCAATGAGCAGTTCTTC

V gene: TRBV2
D gene: NA
CDR3 length: 15
clone size: few
J gene: TRBJ2-5
CDR3 protein: CASSAQRAYQETQYF
CDR3 DNA: TGTGCCAGCAGTGCCCAGCGGGCGTACCAAGAGACCCAGTACTTC

V gene: TRBV20-1
D gene: TRBD1
CDR3 length: 12
clone size: NA
J gene: TRBJ1-1
CDR3 protein: CSALQGDTEAFF
CDR3 DNA: TGCAGTGCTTTACAGGGGGACACTGAAGCTTTCTTT

V gene: TRBV4-2
D gene: TRBD2
CDR3 length: 16
clone size: NA
J gene: TRBJ2-7
CDR3 protein: CASSPLGASGVYEQYF
CDR3 DNA: TGTGCCAGCAGCCCACTAGGGGCTAGCGGGGTTTACGAGCAGTACTTC

V gene: TRBV20-1
D gene: NA
CDR3 length: 11
clone size: few
J gene: TRBJ2-3
CDR3 protein: CSAASTDTQYF
CDR3 DNA: TGCAGTGCGGCATCGACAGATACGCAGTATTTT

V gene: TRBV11-2
D gene: TRBD2
CDR3 length: 16
clone size: NA
J gene: TRBJ2-3
CDR3 protein: CASSLESGGQGDTQYF
CDR3 DNA: TGTGCCAGCAGCTTAGAGAGCGGGGGGCAAGGAGATACGCAGTATTTT

V gene: TRBV7-8
D gene: NA
CDR3 length: 16
clone size: few
J gene: TRBJ2-1
CDR3 protein: CASSAFPGPSYNEQFF
CDR3 DNA: TGTGCCAGCAGCGCTTTCCCCGGGCCCTCCTACAATGAGCAGTTCTTC

V gene: TRBV20-1
D gene: NA
CDR3 length: 14
clone size: few
J gene: TRBJ2-7
CDR3 protein: CSASEGRPPYEQYF
CDR3 DNA: TGCAGTGCTAGCGAAGGACGCCCCCCCTACGAGCAGTACTTC

V gene: TRBV2
D gene: NA
CDR3 length: 17
clone size: once
J gene: TRBJ2-2
CDR3 protein: CASSVYTGFLGTGELFF
CDR3 DNA: TGTGCCAGCAGTGTTTACACAGGGTTTCTGGGCACCGGGGAGCTGTTTTTT

V gene: TRBV7-2
D gene: NA
CDR3 length: 17
clone size: few
J gene: TRBJ1-6
CDR3 protein: CASSLGTYRTLNSPLHF
CDR3 DNA: TGTGCCAGCAGCCTCGGGACATACCGAACCCTAAATTCACCCCTCCACTTT

V gene: TRBV20-1
D gene: NA
CDR3 length: 16
clone size: NA
J gene: TRBJ1-6
CDR3 protein: CSARFQGPLYNSPLHF
CDR3 DNA: TGCAGTGCTAGATTTCAGGGGCCCCTATATAATTCACCCCTCCACTTT

V gene: TRBV2
D gene: NA
CDR3 length: 15
clone size: NA
J gene: TRBJ2-5
CDR3 protein: CASTPRLGRGETQYF
CDR3 DNA: TGTGCCAGCACGCCAAGATTAGGCAGGGGAGAGACCCAGTACTTC

V gene: TRBV2
D gene: NA
CDR3 length: 12
clone size: NA
J gene: TRBJ1-6
CDR3 protein: CASTDGNSPLHF
CDR3 DNA: TGTGCCAGCACCGACGGTAATTCACCCCTCCACTTT

V gene: TRBV28
D gene: NA
CDR3 length: 16
clone size: few
J gene: TRBJ2-4
CDR3 protein: CASSSAEPLAKNIQYF
CDR3 DNA: TGTGCCAGCAGTTCGGCCGAACCACTAGCCAAAAACATTCAGTACTTC

V gene: TRBV5-5
D gene: NA
CDR3 length: 16
clone size: NA
J gene: TRBJ2-7
CDR3 protein: CASSPPWAGSPREQYF
CDR3 DNA: TGTGCCAGCAGCCCCCCATGGGCAGGTTCGCCTCGAGAGCAGTACTTC

V gene: TRBV20-1
D gene: NA
CDR3 length: 15
clone size: many
J gene: TRBJ2-1
CDR3 protein: CSARGEDSSYNEQFF
CDR3 DNA: TGCAGTGCTAGAGGGGAGGACAGCTCCTACAATGAGCAGTTCTTC

V gene: TRBV7-2
D gene: TRBD2
CDR3 length: 16
clone size: few
J gene: TRBJ2-1
CDR3 protein: CASSTRTSGRDNEQFF
CDR3 DNA: TGTGCCAGCAGCACCAGGACTAGCGGGAGGGATAATGAGCAGTTCTTC

V gene: TRBV15
D gene: NA
CDR3 length: 13
clone size: NA
J gene: TRBJ1-1
CDR3 protein: CATSRERSFGAFF
CDR3 DNA: TGTGCCACCAGCAGAGAGAGGTCCTTCGGAGCTTTCTTT

V gene: TRBV6-1
D gene: NA
CDR3 length: 15
clone size: NA
J gene: TRBJ1-5
CDR3 protein: CASTGVGLSNQPQHF
CDR3 DNA: TGTGCCAGCACAGGGGTCGGACTTAGCAATCAGCCCCAGCATTTT

V gene: TRBV7-2
D gene: NA
CDR3 length: 16
clone size: few
J gene: TRBJ2-3
CDR3 protein: CASSLRTAHSTDTQYF
CDR3 DNA: TGTGCCAGCAGCTTACGGACTGCTCATAGCACAGATACGCAGTATTTT

V gene: TRBV29-1
D gene: NA
CDR3 length: 15
clone size: few
J gene: TRBJ2-7
CDR3 protein: CSVAALKLRYNEQYF
CDR3 DNA: TGCAGCGTTGCCGCCTTGAAGTTAAGGTACAATGAGCAGTACTTC

V gene: TRBV27
D gene: TRBD1
CDR3 length: 16
clone size: few
J gene: TRBJ1-1
CDR3 protein: CASAKRPWTGDTEAFF
CDR3 DNA: TGTGCCAGCGCAAAAAGGCCCTGGACAGGGGACACTGAAGCTTTCTTT

V gene: TRBV20-1
D gene: TRBD1
CDR3 length: 14
clone size: NA
J gene: TRBJ1-1
CDR3 protein: CSAQTSGGGTEAFF
CDR3 DNA: TGCAGTGCCCAAACCTCAGGGGGAGGGACTGAAGCTTTCTTT

V gene: TRBV6-6
D gene: NA
CDR3 length: 17
clone size: NA
J gene: TRBJ2-5
CDR3 protein: CASSYLGGVWGRETQYF
CDR3 DNA: TGTGCCAGCAGTTACCTGGGGGGGGTTTGGGGGCGAGAGACCCAGTACTTC

V gene: TRBV30
D gene: NA
CDR3 length: 15
clone size: NA
J gene: TRBJ2-5
CDR3 protein: CAWSALQGPQGTQYF
CDR3 DNA: TGTGCCTGGAGTGCGTTACAGGGTCCCCAAGGGACCCAGTACTTC

V gene: TRBV5-6
D gene: NA
CDR3 length: 12
clone size: NA
J gene: TRBJ2-7
CDR3 protein: CASSVADYEQYF
CDR3 DNA: TGTGCCAGCAGCGTGGCCGACTACGAGCAGTACTTC

V gene: TRBV28
D gene: NA
CDR3 length: 15
clone size: NA
J gene: TRBJ2-7
CDR3 protein: CASSLSWTASYEQYF
CDR3 DNA: TGTGCCAGCAGTTTATCGTGGACTGCCTCCTACGAGCAGTACTTC

V gene: TRBV20-1
D gene: TRBD2
CDR3 length: 15
clone size: NA
J gene: TRBJ2-1
CDR3 protein: CSARVGGFSYNEQFF
CDR3 DNA: TGCAGTGCTAGAGTCGGGGGGTTCTCCTACAATGAGCAGTTCTTC

V gene: TRBV5-1
D gene: NA
CDR3 length: 16
clone size: NA
J gene: TRBJ2-2
CDR3 protein: CASSLKGTFLTGELFF
CDR3 DNA: TGCGCCAGCAGCCTAAAAGGGACATTCCTAACCGGGGAGCTGTTTTTT

V gene: TRBV27
D gene: NA
CDR3 length: 15
clone size: few
J gene: TRBJ1-6
CDR3 protein: CASRRDLQGTSPLHF
CDR3 DNA: TGTGCCAGCAGGCGGGATCTACAGGGAACTTCACCCCTCCACTTT

V gene: TRBV27
D gene: TRBD2
CDR3 length: 16
clone size: few
J gene: TRBJ2-1
CDR3 protein: CASSRPGLAGGNEQFF
CDR3 DNA: TGTGCCAGCAGCCGACCGGGACTAGCGGGAGGCAATGAGCAGTTCTTC

V gene: TRBV5-1
D gene: NA
CDR3 length: 15
clone size: NA
J gene: TRBJ1-4
CDR3 protein: CASAIIRAENEKLFF
CDR3 DNA: TGCGCCAGCGCTATCATAAGGGCGGAGAATGAAAAACTGTTTTTT

V gene: TRBV9
D gene: TRBD1
CDR3 length: 14
clone size: NA
J gene: TRBJ1-1
CDR3 protein: CASRKGALDTEAFF
CDR3 DNA: TGTGCCAGCAGAAAGGGGGCGTTGGACACTGAAGCTTTCTTT